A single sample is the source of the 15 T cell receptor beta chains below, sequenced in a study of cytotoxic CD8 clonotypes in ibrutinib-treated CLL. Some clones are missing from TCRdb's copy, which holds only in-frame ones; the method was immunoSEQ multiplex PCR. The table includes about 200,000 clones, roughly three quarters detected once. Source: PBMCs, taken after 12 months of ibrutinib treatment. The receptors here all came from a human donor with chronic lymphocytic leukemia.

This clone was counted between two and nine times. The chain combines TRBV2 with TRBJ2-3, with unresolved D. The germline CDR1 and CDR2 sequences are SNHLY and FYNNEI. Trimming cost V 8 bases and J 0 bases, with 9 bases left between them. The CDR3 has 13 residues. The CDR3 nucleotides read TGTGCCAGCGGAACCTTCAGCACAGATACGCAGTATTTT. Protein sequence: CASGTFSTDTQYF.

Written as DNA, the CDR3 is TGTGCCAGCAGTTCGGGACAGGGGCCCACTGAAGCTTTCTTT. It encodes CASSSGQGPTEAFF. The chain combines TRBV6-5 with TRBJ1-1, with TRBD1 matching 10 bases. CDR3 length: 14 amino acids. J gave up 4 bases and V 4 bases, and 3 bases lay outside the gene matches. CDR1 and CDR2 (germline): MNHEY, SVGAGI.

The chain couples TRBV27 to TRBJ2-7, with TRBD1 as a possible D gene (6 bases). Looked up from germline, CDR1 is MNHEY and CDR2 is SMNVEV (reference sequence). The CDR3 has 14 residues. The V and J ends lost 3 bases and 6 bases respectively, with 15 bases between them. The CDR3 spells CASSFGTPWSEQYF. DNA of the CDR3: TGTGCCAGCAGTTTCGGGACACCCTGGAGCGAGCAGTACTTC.

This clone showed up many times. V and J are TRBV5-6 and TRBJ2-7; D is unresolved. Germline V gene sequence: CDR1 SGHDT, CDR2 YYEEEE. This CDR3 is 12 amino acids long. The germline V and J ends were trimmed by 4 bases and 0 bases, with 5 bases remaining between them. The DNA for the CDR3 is TGTGCCAGCAGCCTGAGCTCCTACGAGCAGTACTTC. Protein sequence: CASSLSSYEQYF.

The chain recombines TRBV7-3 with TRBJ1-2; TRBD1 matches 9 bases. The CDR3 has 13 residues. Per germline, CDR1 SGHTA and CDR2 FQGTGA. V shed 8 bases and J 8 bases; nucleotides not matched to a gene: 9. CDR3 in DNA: TGTGCCAGCCGGGGACAGGGTGATGAGGGCTACACCTTC. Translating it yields CASRGQGDEGYTF. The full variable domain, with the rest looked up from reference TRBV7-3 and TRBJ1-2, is GAGVSQTPSNKVTEKGKYVELRCDPISGHTALYWYRQSLGQGPEFLIYFQGTGAADDSGLPNDRFFAVRPEGSVSTLKIQRTERGDSAVYLCASRGQGDEGYTFGSGTRLTVV.

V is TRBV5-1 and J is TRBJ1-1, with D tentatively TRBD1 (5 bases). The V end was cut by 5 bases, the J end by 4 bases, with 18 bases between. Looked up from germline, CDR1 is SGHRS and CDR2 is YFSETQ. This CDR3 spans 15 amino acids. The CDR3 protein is CASRQVQGVSTEAFF. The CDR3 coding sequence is TGCGCCAGCAGGCAAGTTCAGGGAGTTAGCACTGAAGCTTTCTTT. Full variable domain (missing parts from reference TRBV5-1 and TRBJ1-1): KAGVTQTPRYLIKTRGQQVTLSCSPISGHRSVSWYQQTPGQGLQFLFEYFSETQRNKGNFPGRFSGRQFSNSRSEMNVSTLELGDSALYLCASRQVQGVSTEAFFGQGTRLTVV.

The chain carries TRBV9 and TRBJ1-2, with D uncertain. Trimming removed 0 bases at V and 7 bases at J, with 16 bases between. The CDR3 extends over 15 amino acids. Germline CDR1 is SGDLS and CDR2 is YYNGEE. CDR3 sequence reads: CASSVANPRSSGYTF. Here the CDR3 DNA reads TGTGCCAGCAGCGTAGCTAACCCCCGCTCTAGTGGCTACACCTTC.

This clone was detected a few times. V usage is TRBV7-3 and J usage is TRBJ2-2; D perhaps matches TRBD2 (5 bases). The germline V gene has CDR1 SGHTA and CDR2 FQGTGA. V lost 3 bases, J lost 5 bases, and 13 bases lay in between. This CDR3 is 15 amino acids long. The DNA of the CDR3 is TGTGCCAGCAGCTTGACATCCTCGGGGACCGGGGAGCTGTTTTTT. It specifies CASSLTSSGTGELFF. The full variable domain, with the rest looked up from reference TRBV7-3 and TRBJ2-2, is GAGVSQTPSNKVTEKGKYVELRCDPISGHTALYWYRQSLGQGPEFLIYFQGTGAADDSGLPNDRFFAVRPEGSVSTLKIQRTERGDSAVYLCASSLTSSGTGELFFGEGSRLTVL.

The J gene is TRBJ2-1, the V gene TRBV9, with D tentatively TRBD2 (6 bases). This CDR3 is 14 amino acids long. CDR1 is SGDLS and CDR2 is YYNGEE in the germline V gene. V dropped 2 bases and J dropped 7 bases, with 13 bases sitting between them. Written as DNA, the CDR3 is TGTGCCAGCAGCGTTTCGGGCGGGGATAATGAGCAGTTCTTC. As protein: CASSVSGGDNEQFF.

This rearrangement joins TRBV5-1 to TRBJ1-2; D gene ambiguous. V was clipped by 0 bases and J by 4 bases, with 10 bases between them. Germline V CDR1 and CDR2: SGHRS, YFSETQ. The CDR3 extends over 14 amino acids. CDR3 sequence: CASSLEALGYGYTF. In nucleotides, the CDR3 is TGCGCCAGCAGCTTGGAGGCCCTGGGCTATGGCTACACCTTC. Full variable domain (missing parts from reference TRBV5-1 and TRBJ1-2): KAGVTQTPRYLIKTRGQQVTLSCSPISGHRSVSWYQQTPGQGLQFLFEYFSETQRNKGNFPGRFSGRQFSNSRSEMNVSTLELGDSALYLCASSLEALGYGYTFGSGTRLTVV.

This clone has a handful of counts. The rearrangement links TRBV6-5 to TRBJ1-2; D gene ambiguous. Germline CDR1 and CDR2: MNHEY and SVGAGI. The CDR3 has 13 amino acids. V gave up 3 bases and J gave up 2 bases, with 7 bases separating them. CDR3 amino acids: CASSYGGNYGYTF. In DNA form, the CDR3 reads TGTGCCAGCAGTTATGGCGGGAACTATGGCTACACCTTC.

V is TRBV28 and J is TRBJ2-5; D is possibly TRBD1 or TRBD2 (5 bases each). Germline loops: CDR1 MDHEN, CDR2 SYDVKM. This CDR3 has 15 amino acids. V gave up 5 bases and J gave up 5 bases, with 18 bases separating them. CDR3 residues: CASSAGGPTRETQYF. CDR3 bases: TGTGCCAGCAGTGCTGGGGGTCCGACGAGGGAGACCCAGTACTTC.

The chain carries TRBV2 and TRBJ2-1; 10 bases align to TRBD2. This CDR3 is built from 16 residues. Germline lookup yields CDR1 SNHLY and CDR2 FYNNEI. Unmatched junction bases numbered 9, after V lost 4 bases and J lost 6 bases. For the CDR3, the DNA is TGTGCCAGCAGTGGACGACTGAGCGGGAGGGTCAATGAGCAGTTCTTC. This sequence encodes CASSGRLSGRVNEQFF. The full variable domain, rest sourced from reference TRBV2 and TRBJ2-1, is EPEVTQTPSHQVTQMGQEVILRCVPISNHLYFYWYRQILGQKVEFLVSFYNNEISEKSEIFDDQFSVERPDGSNFTLKIRSTKLEDSAMYFCASSGRLSGRVNEQFFGPGTRLTVL.

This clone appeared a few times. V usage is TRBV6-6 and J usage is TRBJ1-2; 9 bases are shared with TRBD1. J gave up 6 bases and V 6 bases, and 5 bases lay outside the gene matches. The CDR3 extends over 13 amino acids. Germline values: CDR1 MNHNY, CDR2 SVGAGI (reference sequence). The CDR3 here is CASSQTGGDGYTF. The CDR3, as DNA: TGTGCCAGCAGCCAGACAGGGGGTGATGGCTACACCTTC.

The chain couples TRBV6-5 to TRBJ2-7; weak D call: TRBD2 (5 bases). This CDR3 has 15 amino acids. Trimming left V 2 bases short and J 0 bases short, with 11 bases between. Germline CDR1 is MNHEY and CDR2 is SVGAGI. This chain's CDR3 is CASSYERKSSYEQYF. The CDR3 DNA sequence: TGTGCCAGCAGTTACGAGCGGAAAAGCTCCTACGAGCAGTACTTC.